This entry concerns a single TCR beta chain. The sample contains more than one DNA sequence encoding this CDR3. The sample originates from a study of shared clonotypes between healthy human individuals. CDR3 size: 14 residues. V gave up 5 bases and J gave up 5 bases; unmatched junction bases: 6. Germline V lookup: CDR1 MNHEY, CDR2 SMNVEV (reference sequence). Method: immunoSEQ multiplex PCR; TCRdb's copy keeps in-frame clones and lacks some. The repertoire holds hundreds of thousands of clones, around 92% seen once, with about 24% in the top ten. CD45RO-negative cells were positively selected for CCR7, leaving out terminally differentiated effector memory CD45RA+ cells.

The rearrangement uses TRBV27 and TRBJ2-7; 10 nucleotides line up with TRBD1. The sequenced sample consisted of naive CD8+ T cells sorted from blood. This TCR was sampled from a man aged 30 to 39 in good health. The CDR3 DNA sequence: TGTGCCAGCAGTCCCGGGACAGGGGTCGACGAGCAGTACTTC. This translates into CASSPGTGVDEQYF.